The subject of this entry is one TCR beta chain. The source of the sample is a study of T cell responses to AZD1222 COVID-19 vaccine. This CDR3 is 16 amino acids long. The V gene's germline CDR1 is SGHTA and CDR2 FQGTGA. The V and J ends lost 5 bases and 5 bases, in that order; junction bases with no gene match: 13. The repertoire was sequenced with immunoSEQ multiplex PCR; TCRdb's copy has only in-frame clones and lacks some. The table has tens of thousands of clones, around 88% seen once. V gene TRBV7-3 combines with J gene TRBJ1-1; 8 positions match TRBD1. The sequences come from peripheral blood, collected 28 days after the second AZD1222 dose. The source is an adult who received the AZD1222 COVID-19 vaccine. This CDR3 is CASSATGTGRGTEAFF. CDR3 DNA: TGTGCCAGCAGCGCTACCGGGACAGGCCGAGGGACTGAAGCTTTCTTT.